This record looks at one T cell receptor (beta chain) sequence and its context. This record comes from a study of blood T cell repertoires in COVID-19. Study overall: PBMCs, B-cell-depleted T cells, or T cells provided the cDNA or gDNA that made up the material.

CDR1 is LGHNA and CDR2 is YSLEER in the germline V gene. CDR3 size: 16 residues. V lost 3 bases and J lost 4; bases outside the gene matches: 12. In the source study's methods: Counts of nucleated cells, estimated from reference gene primer amplification, were obtained. Assay: immunoSEQ multiplex PCR; the TCRdb copy retains only in-frame clones and omits some. The DNA gave D and trimming, while V, J and clone size come from that table. Of fewer than 75,000 clones listed, approximately 91% were seen once; the top ten hold around 3.9%. This rearrangement joins TRBV4-3 to TRBJ2-7, with TRBD1 matching 7 bases. The source of this sequence is a man between 65 and 85 years old with acute or convalescent COVID-19. Input material: peripheral blood. CDR3 amino acids: CASSHTPGQRWYEQYF. CDR3 DNA: TGCGCCAGCAGCCATACACCGGGACAGAGGTGGTACGAGCAGTACTTC.